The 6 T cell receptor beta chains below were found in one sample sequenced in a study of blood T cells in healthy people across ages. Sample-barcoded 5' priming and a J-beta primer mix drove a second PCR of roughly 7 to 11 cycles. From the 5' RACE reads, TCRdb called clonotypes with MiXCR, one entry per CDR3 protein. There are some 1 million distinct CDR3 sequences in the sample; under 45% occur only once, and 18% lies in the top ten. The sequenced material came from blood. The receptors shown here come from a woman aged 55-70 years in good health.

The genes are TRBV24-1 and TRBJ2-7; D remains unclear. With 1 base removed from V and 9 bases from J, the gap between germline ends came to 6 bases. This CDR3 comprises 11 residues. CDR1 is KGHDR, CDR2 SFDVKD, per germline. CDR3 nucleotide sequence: TGTGCCACCAGTGATTTATCGGGGCAGTACTTC. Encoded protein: CATSDLSGQYF.

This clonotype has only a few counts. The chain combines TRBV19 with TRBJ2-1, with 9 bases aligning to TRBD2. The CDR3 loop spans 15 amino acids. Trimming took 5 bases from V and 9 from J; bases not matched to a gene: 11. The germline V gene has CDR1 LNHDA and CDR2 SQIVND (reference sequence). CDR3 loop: CASSPGLAGRTEQFF. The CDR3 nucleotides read TGTGCCAGTAGTCCCGGTCTAGCGGGACGGACTGAGCAGTTCTTC.

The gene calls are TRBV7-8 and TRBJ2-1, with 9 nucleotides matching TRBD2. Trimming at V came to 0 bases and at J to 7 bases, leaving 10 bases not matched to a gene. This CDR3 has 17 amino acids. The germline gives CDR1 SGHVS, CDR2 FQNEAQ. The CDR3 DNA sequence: TGTGCCAGCAGCTTAGCGCTTCTAGCGGGACAGACAAATGAGCAGTTCTTC. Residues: CASSLALLAGQTNEQFF. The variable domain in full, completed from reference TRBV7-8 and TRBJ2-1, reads GAGVSQSPRYKVAKRGQDVALRCDPISGHVSLFWYQQALGQGPEFLTYFQNEAQLDKSGLPSDRFFAERPEGSVSTLKIQRTQQEDSAVYLCASSLALLAGQTNEQFFGPGTRLTVL.

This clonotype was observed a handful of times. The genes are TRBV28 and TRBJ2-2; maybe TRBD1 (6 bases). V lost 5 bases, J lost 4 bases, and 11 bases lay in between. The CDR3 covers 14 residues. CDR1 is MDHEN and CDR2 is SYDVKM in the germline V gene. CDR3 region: CASSRLGGTGELFF. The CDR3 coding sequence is TGTGCCAGCAGTCGCTTAGGGGGCACCGGGGAGCTGTTTTTT.

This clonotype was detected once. CDR3 nucleotide sequence: TGTGCCAGCAGCGTAGGGACGGGGCGGGAGGCGACCTACAATGAGCAGTTCTTC. Translating it yields CASSVGTGREATYNEQFF. The genes are TRBV9 and TRBJ2-1; TRBD2 aligns across 8 bases. V lost 0 bases and J lost 2; bases outside the gene matches: 10. This CDR3 region has 18 residues. Germline V lookup: CDR1 SGDLS, CDR2 YYNGEE. The full variable domain, with the rest looked up from reference TRBV9 and TRBJ2-1, is DSGVTQTPKHLITATGQRVTLRCSPRSGDLSVYWYQQSLDQGLQFLIQYYNGEERAKGNILERFSAQQFPDLHSELNLSSLELGDSALYFCASSVGTGREATYNEQFFGPGTRLTVL.

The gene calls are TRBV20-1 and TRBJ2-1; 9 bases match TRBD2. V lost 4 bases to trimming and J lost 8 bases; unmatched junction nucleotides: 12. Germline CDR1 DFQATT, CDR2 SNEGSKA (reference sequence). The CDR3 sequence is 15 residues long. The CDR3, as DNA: TGCAGTGCTAATCGGCGGGAGGGCGTACCCGATGAGCAGTTCTTC. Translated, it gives CSANRREGVPDEQFF.